These 10 T cell receptor beta chains were all obtained from the same sample, sequenced in a study of T cell changes during pregnancy in multiple sclerosis. The method was immunoSEQ multiplex PCR; TCRdb's version includes in-frame clones alone and lacks a portion of them. The sample lists 90,000 to 120,000 clones, approximately 93% occurring once. Sequences were derived from peripheral blood, sampled after pregnancy. Source of these receptors: a female donor with multiple sclerosis, enrolled in a pregnancy study.

This chain connects TRBV5-8 to TRBJ2-1; 9 bases fit TRBD2. Trimming took 7 bases from V and 4 from J; bases not matched to a gene: 9. CDR1 SGHTS and CDR2 YDEGEE come from the germline V gene. This CDR3 contains 15 residues. The chain's CDR3 is CASATKRGAYNEQFF. The CDR3 region has the DNA TGTGCCAGCGCAACGAAGCGGGGGGCTTACAATGAGCAGTTCTTC.

The gene calls are TRBV7-9 and TRBJ1-1; D remains ambiguous. Deletions cut 4 bases from V and 7 bases from J, with 7 bases between. Per germline, CDR1 SEHNR and CDR2 FQNEAQ (reference sequence). The CDR3 is made up of 11 amino acids. CDR3 sequence: CASSWSREAFF. The CDR3, as DNA: TGTGCCAGCAGCTGGAGCCGTGAAGCTTTCTTT. Full variable domain (missing parts from reference TRBV7-9 and TRBJ1-1): DTGVSQNPRHKITKRGQNVTFRCDPISEHNRLYWYRQTLGQGPEFLTYFQNEAQLEKSRLLSDRFSAERPKGSFSTLEIQRTEQGDSAMYLCASSWSREAFFGQGTRLTVV.

The V gene is TRBV18, the J gene TRBJ2-6; a weak D match, TRBD1 (6 bases). CDR1 is KGHSH, CDR2 LQKENI, per germline. This CDR3 is built from 17 residues. V was cut by 1 base and J by 0 bases, with 10 bases left in between. The CDR3 bases are TGTGCCAGCTCACCACAGGACAGCCTCTCTGGGGCCAACGTCCTGACTTTC. Protein product: CASSPQDSLSGANVLTF.

The V and J genes are TRBV25-1 and TRBJ1-6; the D is unclear. The germline gives CDR1 MGHDK, CDR2 SYGVNS. V shed 4 bases and J shed 8 bases, with 18 bases lying between them. CDR3 length equals 16 residues. In DNA, the CDR3 is TGTGCCAGCAGTGGGAGGGCTAGGTGGGAGTATTCACCCCTCCACTTT. This translates into CASSGRARWEYSPLHF. The complete variable domain, with remaining parts taken from reference TRBV25-1 and TRBJ1-6, reads EADIYQTPRYLVIGTGKKITLECSQTMGHDKMYWYQQDPGMELHLIHYSYGVNSTEKGDLSSESTVSRIRTEHFPLTLESARPSHTSQYLCASSGRARWEYSPLHFGNGTRLTVT.

The genes are TRBV29-1 and TRBJ2-2, with TRBD2 as a possible D gene (5 bases). V was shortened by 5 bases and J by 3 bases, with 13 bases between the two germline ends. Germline V lookup: CDR1 SQVTM, CDR2 ANQGSEA. The CDR3 sequence is 14 residues long. CDR3 DNA sequence: TGCAGCGTTAAAGCGGACTCTTACACCGGGGAGCTGTTTTTT. As protein: CSVKADSYTGELFF.

The rearrangement joins TRBV29-1 to TRBJ1-3; D is uncertain. Germline V gene sequence: CDR1 SQVTM, CDR2 ANQGSEA. The CDR3 sequence is 13 residues long. V was clipped by 5 bases and J by 0 bases, with 8 bases between them. The CDR3 nucleotides are TGCAGCGTTAGACTGCCCTCTGGAAACACCATATATTTT. This codes for CSVRLPSGNTIYF.

This clone was counted once. The V call is TRBV5-6, the J call TRBJ2-7; maybe TRBD1 (6 bases). The CDR3 runs 11 residues. The germline V and J ends were trimmed by 4 bases and 6 bases, with 8 bases remaining between them. Germline V gene data show CDR1 as SGHDT and CDR2 as YYEEEE. This CDR3 reads CASSSRGEQYF. In DNA form, the CDR3 reads TGTGCCAGCAGCAGCAGGGGCGAGCAGTACTTC.

V gene TRBV29-1 combines with J gene TRBJ1-2, with TRBD1 matching 10 bases. There are 13 residues in the CDR3. V trimming: 6 bases; J trimming: 2 bases; junction bases outside the gene matches: 3. Germline CDR1 is SQVTM and CDR2 is ANQGSEA. CDR3 coding DNA: TGCAGCGTCGGGACAGGGGAGAACTATGGCTACACCTTC. Translation gives CSVGTGENYGYTF.

The chain combines TRBV11-2 with TRBJ2-7; TRBD1 matches at 9 bases. Germline V gene data show CDR1 as SGHAT and CDR2 as FQNNGV. The CDR3 is made up of 13 amino acids. V lost 5 bases and J lost 7; bases outside the gene matches: 6. The CDR3 reads CASSPEGTGEQYF. CDR3 nucleotides: TGTGCCAGCAGCCCAGAAGGGACAGGGGAGCAGTACTTC.

This clone was detected once. The chain couples TRBV18 to TRBJ2-2, with TRBD2 matching 9 bases. Germline trimming cut 1 base from V and 1 base from J; bases unmatched to any gene: 4. Germline V CDR1 and CDR2: KGHSH, LQKENI. CDR3 size: 17 residues. In nucleotides, the CDR3 is TGTGCCAGCTCACCACGGGGGACTAGCTTGAACACCGGGGAGCTGTTTTTT. Its translation is CASSPRGTSLNTGELFF. Combining the CDR3 with reference TRBV18 and TRBJ2-2 gives the whole variable domain NAGVMQNPRHLVRRRGQEARLRCSPMKGHSHVYWYRQLPEEGLKFMVYLQKENIIDESGMPKERFSAEFPKEGPSILRIQQVVRGDSAAYFCASSPRGTSLNTGELFFGEGSRLTVL.